The present entry profiles one T cell receptor (beta chain) with its context. Its antigen is unknown. Each patient was aged 18 to 65 and had newly diagnosed hyperthyroidism of under 2 months' duration. This sample is drawn from a study of T cells in Graves' hyperthyroidism and ophthalmopathy. The TCR beta CDR3 regions underwent amplification using RNA transcripts as the source. HTBI primers were used for first-round RT-PCR of the TCR CDR3. TCRdb analysed the multiplex PCR reads with MiXCR anew, one entry per CDR3 protein. This table has about 690,000 distinct CDR3 sequences, roughly 17% appearing once. Study findings and constraints: Clonotypes that were expanded in thyroid above 0.001 mostly appeared in blood too.

V lost 5 bases, J lost 5 bases, and 12 bases lay in between. Germline CDR1 reads SNHLY; CDR2 reads FYNNEI. The CDR3 spans 13 residues. The sample was blood. This sequence joins TRBV2 and TRBJ2-5; tentatively, D is TRBD1 (6 bases). This TCR was recovered from a man aged 45-65 years with Graves' hyperthyroidism. The CDR3 coding sequence is TGTGCCAGCAGTTACAGGGTAGGGGAGACCCAGTACTTC. It yields the protein CASSYRVGETQYF.